Only a few counts were recorded for the clone carrying this TCR beta chain. Assay: immunoSEQ multiplex PCR; the TCRdb copy retains only in-frame clones and omits some. The sample has roughly 230,000 clones; around 89% are singletons. These data come from a study of blood T cell repertoires in COVID-19. Trimming took off 6 bases at V and 7 bases at J, with 15 bases between the two ends. The CDR3 runs to 13 residues. The germline CDR1 and CDR2 sequences are MDHEN and SYDVKM. The TCR originated in a man between 65 and 85 years old with acute or convalescent COVID-19. J is TRBJ1-2 and V is TRBV28; D is possibly TRBD1 (6 bases). Specimen: peripheral blood. This chain's CDR3 is CASSYGTKGGYTF. The CDR3 nucleotides read TGTGCCAGCAGCTACGGGACAAAGGGTGGCTACACCTTC.